These T cell receptor beta chains were read from a single sample in a study of cytomegalovirus exposure and HLA in healthy donors. The data were produced by immunoSEQ multiplex PCR, yet TCRdb's version contains in-frame clones alone and is incomplete. The sample holds over 150,000 clones; around 80% are singletons and the top ten take more than 3.5%. The material sequenced was PBMCs. These receptors were obtained from a woman aged 60 to 75 in good health and CMV-seropositive. Both conserved end residues are part of each CDR3. A D gene is named only where the DNA matches it firmly. The size entry is marked missing in some rows and otherwise reads once, few, many or a size class.

J	size	D	V	CDR3	DNA
TRBJ2-7	.	TRBD1	TRBV4-2	CASSHGLDRGVEQYF	TGTGCCAGCAGCCATGGTCTCGACAGGGGGGTTGAGCAGTACTTC
TRBJ2-7	.	.	TRBV6-5	CASSRTESYEQYF	TGTGCCAGCAGCAGGACAGAGTCCTACGAGCAGTACTTC
TRBJ2-5	.	TRBD2	TRBV6-5	CASRDSGGLETQYF	TGTGCCAGCAGGGATAGCGGGGGATTAGAGACCCAGTACTTC
TRBJ2-7	.	.	TRBV5-1	CASSQDSTHSYEQYF	TGCGCCAGCAGCCAAGACAGTACCCACTCCTACGAGCAGTACTTC
TRBJ2-5	.	TRBD1	TRBV5-4	CASSSSTDRGQETQYF	TGTGCCAGCAGCTCCTCGACCGACAGGGGACAAGAGACCCAGTACTTC
TRBJ1-5	.	TRBD1	TRBV28	CASSTSDRGYSNQPQHF	TGTGCCAGCAGCACCTCGGACAGGGGGTATAGCAATCAGCCCCAGCATTTT
TRBJ2-2	once	.	TRBV29-1	CSVPLPNTGELFF	TGCAGCGTCCCCCTTCCGAACACCGGGGAGCTGTTTTTT
TRBJ1-2	.	.	TRBV6-5	CASSEARGIGYTF	TGTGCCAGCAGTGAAGCCCGGGGGATAGGCTACACCTTC
TRBJ2-2	few	TRBD1	TRBV27	CASSRDSYTGELFF	TGTGCCAGCAGCCGGGACAGTTACACCGGGGAGCTGTTTTTT
TRBJ2-7	.	.	TRBV5-6	CASSVGPYEQYF	TGTGCCAGCAGCGTGGGTCCTTACGAGCAGTACTTC
TRBJ2-7	.	.	TRBV5-5	CASSSGMGASEQYF	TGTGCCAGCAGTTCCGGGATGGGAGCCTCCGAGCAGTACTTC
TRBJ2-2	.	.	TRBV25-1	CASSEFWGSRAGTGELFF	TGTGCCAGCAGTGAATTTTGGGGTAGCAGGGCCGGCACCGGGGAGCTGTTTTTT
TRBJ2-4	.	.	TRBV4-3	CASSQDRGAKNIQYF	TGCGCCAGCAGCCAAGACAGGGGAGCCAAAAACATTCAGTACTTC
TRBJ1-6	.	TRBD1	TRBV7-2	CASSDGQGGISRSPLHF	TGTGCCAGCAGCGACGGACAGGGAGGAATCTCGCGCTCACCCCTCCACTTT
TRBJ2-5	.	TRBD1	TRBV9	CASSVGMGTGLWETQYF	TGTGCCAGCAGCGTCGGAATGGGGACAGGCCTGTGGGAGACCCAGTACTTC
TRBJ2-1	.	TRBD2	TRBV5-1	CASSSRASGSKDEQFF	TGCGCCAGCAGCTCAAGGGCTAGCGGGAGTAAAGATGAGCAGTTCTTC
TRBJ2-1	.	.	TRBV18	CASSRGSGVSGNEQFF	TGTGCCAGCTCACGAGGGTCTGGAGTCTCGGGGAATGAGCAGTTCTTC
TRBJ2-5	.	TRBD1	TRBV6-1	CASSDRGPETQYF	TGTGCCAGCAGTGACAGGGGGCCGGAGACCCAGTACTTC
TRBJ1-3	.	.	TRBV6-1	CASSPRSGGNTIYF	TGTGCCAGCAGTCCTAGGTCGGGGGGAAACACCATATATTTT
TRBJ2-5	.	.	TRBV5-1	CASSTGQQLGETQYF	TGCGCCAGCAGCACAGGACAGCAACTAGGGGAGACCCAGTACTTC
TRBJ2-6	.	.	TRBV4-3	CASSQEAGMSGANGLTF	TGCGCCAGCAGCCAAGAGGCAGGGATGTCTGGGGCCAACGGCCTGACTTTC
TRBJ2-1	.	TRBD1	TRBV18	CASSTTGGSYNEQFF	TGTGCCAGCTCTACGACAGGGGGTTCCTACAATGAGCAGTTCTTC
TRBJ2-5	.	TRBD1	TRBV7-3	CASSPAGGFQETQYF	TGTGCCAGCAGCCCCGCAGGGGGTTTCCAAGAGACCCAGTACTTC